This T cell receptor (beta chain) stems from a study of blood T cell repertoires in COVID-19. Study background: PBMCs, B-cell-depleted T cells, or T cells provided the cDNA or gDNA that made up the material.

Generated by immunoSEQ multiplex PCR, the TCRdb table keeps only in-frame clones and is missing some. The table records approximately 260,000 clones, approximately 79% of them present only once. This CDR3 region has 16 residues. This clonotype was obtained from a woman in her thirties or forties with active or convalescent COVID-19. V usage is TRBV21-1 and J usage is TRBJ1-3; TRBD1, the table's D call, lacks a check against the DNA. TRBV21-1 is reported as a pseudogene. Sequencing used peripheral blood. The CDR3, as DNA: TGTGCCAGCAGACTAACGGACAGGGGAATCCTAAACACCATATATTTT. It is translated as CASRLTDRGILNTIYF.